This is a list of T cell receptor beta chains from one sample in a study of blood T cell repertoires in COVID-19. TCRdb's table, derived via immunoSEQ multiplex PCR, lists solely in-frame clones and lacks some. The table lists under 250,000 clones, about 82% of them singletons, with approximately 13% in the top ten. Sequencing input: peripheral blood. These receptors all come from a man at least 80 years old with acute or convalescent COVID-19. The CDR3 runs from the conserved cysteine through the conserved F or W. The D gene is left open where the match is weak. The listing skips clone size in some rows; elsewhere it reads once, few, many or a size class.

V gene,D gene,clone size,J gene,CDR3 protein,CDR3 DNA
TRBV6-4,TRBD1,-,TRBJ1-4,CASSGQGEVTNEKLFF,TGTGCCAGCAGTGGACAGGGAGAAGTAACTAATGAAAAACTGTTTTTT
TRBV6-5,TRBD2,-,TRBJ2-7,CASSTGTTYEQYF,TGTGCCAGCAGCACCGGGACTACCTACGAGCAGTACTTC
TRBV9,TRBD1,once,TRBJ1-3,CASSALQGPSGNTIYF,TGTGCCAGCAGCGCGTTACAGGGGCCCTCTGGAAACACCATATATTTT
TRBV3-1/TRBV3-2,TRBD2,-,TRBJ2-1,CASSQAGLAGATSYNEQFF,TGTGCCAGCAGCCAAGCCGGACTAGCGGGGGCCACCTCCTACAATGAGCAGTTCTTC
TRBV18,-,-,TRBJ1-5,CASSPRGPNQPQHF,TGTGCCAGCTCACCGCGGGGGCCCAATCAGCCCCAGCATTTT
TRBV3-1/TRBV3-2,-,-,TRBJ2-1,CASSERLEQFF,TGTGCCAGCAGCGAGAGACTTGAGCAGTTCTTC
TRBV28,TRBD1,-,TRBJ1-5,CASSIWTGVDPQPQHF,TGTGCCAGCAGTATCTGGACAGGGGTCGATCCGCAGCCCCAGCATTTT
TRBV28,-,-,TRBJ2-3,CASSSRDTQYF,TGTGCCAGCAGTTCTAGAGATACGCAGTATTTT
TRBV18,TRBD1,once,TRBJ2-6,CASSPRSTGAGANVLTF,TGTGCCAGCTCACCAAGGTCGACAGGGGCAGGGGCCAACGTCCTGACTTTC
TRBV2,-,-,TRBJ1-2,CASSGNSPNYGYTF,TGTGCCAGCAGTGGGAACAGTCCTAACTATGGCTACACCTTC
TRBV5-1,TRBD2,-,TRBJ2-1,CASSLVASGGAYNEQFF,TGCGCCAGCAGCTTGGTAGCTAGCGGGGGCGCCTACAATGAGCAGTTCTTC
TRBV2,-,-,TRBJ2-1,CASSALGTTSYNEQFF,TGTGCCAGCAGTGCGCTCGGGACAACCTCCTACAATGAGCAGTTCTTC
TRBV5-4,-,-,TRBJ1-2,CASSLNTNYGYTF,TGTGCCAGCAGCTTGAACACTAACTATGGCTACACCTTC
TRBV15,TRBD1,once,TRBJ1-1,CATSRGPIGGTGGMAFF,TGTGCCACCAGCAGAGGTCCTATTGGAGGGACAGGGGGTATGGCTTTCTTT
TRBV9,TRBD2,-,TRBJ2-1,CASSGSGTSGRGPYNEQFF,TGTGCCAGCAGCGGATCTGGGACTAGCGGGAGAGGACCCTACAATGAGCAGTTCTTC
TRBV28,-,few,TRBJ1-2,CASSFRQVIWFYGYTF,TGTGCCAGCAGTTTTAGACAGGTTATTTGGTTCTATGGCTACACCTTC
TRBV5-1,-,-,TRBJ1-3,CASSSDPGGERNTIYF,TGCGCCAGCAGCTCGGACCCGGGGGGAGAAAGAAACACCATATATTTT
TRBV7-2,TRBD1,-,TRBJ1-2,CASSLGARTGVYGYTF,TGTGCCAGCAGCTTAGGGGCAAGGACAGGTGTCTATGGCTACACCTTC
TRBV15,TRBD1,once,TRBJ1-2,CATSRDRGGQGYGYTF,TGTGCCACCAGCAGAGATAGAGGGGGACAGGGCTATGGCTACACCTTC
TRBV27,-,-,TRBJ1-1,CASSPPPGHAMNTEAFF,TGTGCCAGCAGTCCCCCGCCGGGACACGCTATGAACACTGAAGCTTTCTTT
TRBV28,TRBD1,-,TRBJ1-2,CASSSQGTGAAGTF,TGTGCCAGCAGTTCCCAAGGGACAGGGGCCGCGGGGACCTTC
TRBV9,-,-,TRBJ2-1,CASSVASLNEQFF,TGTGCCAGCAGCGTGGCTAGTTTGAATGAGCAGTTCTTC
TRBV5-1,TRBD1,-,TRBJ1-1,CASSPGTGVVEAFF,TGCGCCAGCAGTCCCGGGACAGGGGTCGTTGAAGCTTTCTTT
TRBV4-2,TRBD1,-,TRBJ1-1,CASSQEGQLNTEAFF,TGTGCCAGCAGCCAAGAGGGACAGCTTAATACTGAAGCTTTCTTT
TRBV20-1,-,-,TRBJ2-7,CSAFYYEQYF,TGCAGTGCCTTCTACTACGAGCAGTACTTC
TRBV5-6,TRBD1,-,TRBJ2-7,CASSFSGDRAYEQYF,TGTGCCAGCAGCTTCTCAGGAGACAGGGCCTACGAGCAGTACTTC
TRBV19,-,once,TRBJ2-7,CASSIGWALTYEQYF,TGTGCCAGTAGTATAGGCTGGGCCTTAACCTACGAGCAGTACTTC
TRBV7-9,TRBD1,-,TRBJ2-2,CASSPPGQVNTGELFF,TGTGCCAGCAGCCCACCGGGACAGGTCAACACCGGGGAGCTGTTTTTT
TRBV27,TRBD2,once,TRBJ2-5,CASSSGLAGTQYF,TGTGCCAGCAGTTCCGGACTAGCTGGGACCCAGTACTTC
TRBV5-1,-,-,TRBJ1-1,CASSSGDSRTEAFF,TGCGCCAGCAGCTCCGGAGACAGTCGGACTGAAGCTTTCTTT
TRBV24-1,-,-,TRBJ2-1,CATTRPSSYNEQFF,TGTGCCACCACGAGGCCGAGCTCCTACAATGAGCAGTTCTTC
TRBV7-6,-,-,TRBJ2-3,CASSLGLGLRTDTQYF,TGTGCCAGCAGCTTAGGACTGGGGCTCCGCACAGATACGCAGTATTTT
TRBV5-1,-,-,TRBJ1-2,CASSIGLRDGYTF,TGCGCCAGCAGCATCGGACTAAGAGATGGCTACACCTTC
TRBV7-2,-,once,TRBJ1-1,CASSLARANTEAFF,TGTGCCAGCAGCTTAGCGCGGGCGAACACTGAAGCTTTCTTT
TRBV28,TRBD1,-,TRBJ1-3,CASSLPQGTGNTIYF,TGTGCCAGCAGTTTACCACAGGGGACGGGAAACACCATATATTTT
TRBV5-1,-,-,TRBJ1-3,CASSSEAAGNTIYF,TGCGCCAGCAGTTCAGAAGCGGCCGGAAACACCATATATTTT
TRBV11-2,-,-,TRBJ2-1,CASSLGGGTYNEQFF,TGTGCCAGCAGCTTAGGCGGCGGTACCTACAATGAGCAGTTCTTC
TRBV28,-,-,TRBJ1-5,CASSSQEPNQPQHF,TGTGCCAGCAGTTCACAGGAACCCAATCAGCCCCAGCATTTT
TRBV3-1/TRBV3-2,-,-,TRBJ2-2,CASSHIAGYTGELFF,TGTGCCAGCAGCCATATTGCAGGGTACACCGGGGAGCTGTTTTTT
TRBV19,TRBD2,-,TRBJ2-5,CASRPTSGGRETQYF,TGTGCCAGTAGACCGACTAGCGGGGGGAGGGAGACCCAGTACTTC
TRBV15,-,-,TRBJ2-2,CATSRDSLGELFF,TGTGCCACCAGCAGAGATAGTCTCGGGGAGCTGTTTTTT
TRBV24-1,-,-,TRBJ1-2,CATSDLRGGFYGYTF,TGTGCCACCAGTGATCTAAGGGGGGGCTTCTATGGCTACACCTTC
TRBV5-1,-,-,TRBJ1-3,CASSPEQGPRNTIYF,TGCGCCAGCAGCCCAGAACAGGGTCCACGGAACACCATATATTTT
TRBV13,-,-,TRBJ2-1,CASSSTKNEQFF,TGTGCCAGCAGCTCTACTAAGAATGAGCAGTTCTTC